The 2 T cell receptor beta chains below come from one sample, sequenced in a study of cytomegalovirus exposure and HLA in healthy donors. The PCR contained 60 Vbeta and 13 Jbeta primers. Method: immunoSEQ multiplex PCR; TCRdb's copy keeps in-frame clones and lacks some. This sample has 90,000 to 120,000 clones, with 82% found just once. Sequencing was carried out using PBMCs. Receptors originate from a man aged 25-40 years in good health and CMV-seropositive.

This clone showed up just once. This rearrangement joins TRBV10-3 to TRBJ2-3; 9 bases map to TRBD2. V lost 4 bases to trimming and J lost 15 bases; unmatched junction nucleotides: 8. Germline-derived CDR1 and CDR2 are ENHRY and SYGVKD. The CDR3 consists of 12 residues. Here the CDR3 DNA reads TGTGCCATCAGTGGGGACAAGCGGGGGGTATATTTT. Its protein product is CAISGDKRGVYF.

The chain is built from TRBV6-1 and TRBJ1-1, with D hard to call. Germline V gene sequence: CDR1 MNHNS, CDR2 SASEGT. This CDR3 is 12 amino acids long. V was cut by 10 bases and J by 1 base, with 10 bases left in between. CDR3 sequence reads: CATGVENTEAFF. The CDR3 DNA follows: TGTGCCACCGGAGTGGAGAACACTGAAGCTTTCTTT.